The rows below give T cell receptor beta chains drawn from one sample of a study of T cells in narcolepsy. Using immunoSEQ multiplex PCR, the repertoire was profiled, and TCRdb retains in-frame clones only, with some absent. The table includes about 18,000 clones, over 55% detected once. Specimen: CD45RA- memory CD8+ T cells from PBMCs. These receptors were obtained from a human donor with narcolepsy. CDR3s include the opening cysteine and the closing phenylalanine or tryptophan. The order of the fields is clone size, J gene, D gene, V gene, CDR3 DNA, CDR3 protein. D genes are given only for firm matches. Expanded clones are given a class, and other clones once, few, many or no size at all.

clone size: NA; J gene: TRBJ2-7; D gene: NA; V gene: TRBV6-5; CDR3 DNA: TGTGCCAGCAGCCAAGACTCCTACGAGCAGTACTTC; CDR3 protein: CASSQDSYEQYF
clone size: NA; J gene: TRBJ1-2; D gene: NA; V gene: TRBV11-2; CDR3 DNA: TGTGCCAGCAGCTTAGACGGCTATGGCTACACCTTC; CDR3 protein: CASSLDGYGYTF
clone size: NA; J gene: TRBJ2-7; D gene: NA; V gene: TRBV6-5; CDR3 DNA: TGTGCCAGCAGTTACTCCGGGACGTCCGAGCAGTACTTC; CDR3 protein: CASSYSGTSEQYF
clone size: few; J gene: TRBJ1-1; D gene: NA; V gene: TRBV13; CDR3 DNA: TGTGCCAGCAGCTTAGACAAAGAAGAAGCTTTCTTT; CDR3 protein: CASSLDKEEAFF
clone size: medium-sized; J gene: TRBJ1-1; D gene: TRBD1; V gene: TRBV5-6; CDR3 DNA: TGTGCCAGCGCTTTTGAACAGGGGGCTGAAGCTTTCTTT; CDR3 protein: CASAFEQGAEAFF
clone size: NA; J gene: TRBJ1-5; D gene: NA; V gene: TRBV15; CDR3 DNA: TGTGCCACCAGCAGAGATCAAGTTGGGCAGGGACGAGGTAGCAATCAGCCCCAGCATTTT; CDR3 protein: CATSRDQVGQGRGSNQPQHF
clone size: few; J gene: TRBJ2-7; D gene: TRBD2; V gene: TRBV14; CDR3 DNA: TGTGCCAGCAGCCAAGAACTAGCGGGGCCGAACGAGCAGTACTTC; CDR3 protein: CASSQELAGPNEQYF
clone size: NA; J gene: TRBJ1-2; D gene: NA; V gene: TRBV21-1; CDR3 DNA: TGTGCCAGCAGCAAAGCGCGAGGGGTTGGGATTACTATTTACTATGGCTACACCTTC; CDR3 protein: CASSKARGVGITIYYGYTF
clone size: NA; J gene: TRBJ2-5; D gene: NA; V gene: TRBV5-5; CDR3 DNA: TGTGCCAGCAGGGTCCCAGGGTTCGAGACCCAGTACTTC; CDR3 protein: CASRVPGFETQYF
clone size: NA; J gene: TRBJ2-7; D gene: TRBD2; V gene: TRBV5-1; CDR3 DNA: TGCGCCAGCAGCTTGGAGGCTAGCGGGGGAATCTACGAGCAGTACTTC; CDR3 protein: CASSLEASGGIYEQYF
clone size: NA; J gene: TRBJ1-2; D gene: NA; V gene: TRBV10-3; CDR3 DNA: TGTGCCATCAGACCTGACATGGGGCAGGGAACTAACTATGGCTACACCTTC; CDR3 protein: CAIRPDMGQGTNYGYTF
clone size: NA; J gene: TRBJ2-1; D gene: NA; V gene: TRBV13; CDR3 DNA: TGTGCCAGCAGCTTCCGTCGCCCGAAGTACAATGAGCAGTTCTTC; CDR3 protein: CASSFRRPKYNEQFF